The subject of this entry is one T cell receptor (beta chain). The CDR3 is 13 amino acids. Germline lookup yields CDR1 SGHDN and CDR2 FVKESK. V was trimmed by 4 bases and J by 8 bases, leaving 14 bases between them. The source of the sample is a study of OX40 agonist ivuxolimab in advanced cancers. Study information: A diagnosis of hepatocellular carcinoma, melanoma, renal cell or head and neck cancer was present in dose-escalation patients.

Measured with immunoSEQ multiplex PCR; TCRdb has only the in-frame clones, and not every one. The data show 70,000 or so clones, roughly 90% seen once. This sequence was found in an adult with an advanced solid tumor such as melanoma, head and neck, liver or kidney cancer. The sample in question was CD4+ or CD8+ T cells sorted from blood, obtained in a trial of the OX40 agonist ivuxolimab. The chain couples TRBV14 to TRBJ1-2; weak D call: TRBD1 (5 bases). Here the CDR3 reads CASSPMRGAGYTF. Written as DNA, the CDR3 is TGTGCCAGCAGCCCCATGAGGGGCGCGGGCTACACCTTC. The full variable domain, completed using reference TRBV14 and TRBJ1-2, is EAGVTQFPSHSVIEKGQTVTLRCDPISGHDNLYWYRRVMGKEIKFLLHFVKESKQDESGMPNNRFLAERTGGTYSTLKVQPAELEDSGVYFCASSPMRGAGYTFGSGTRLTVV.